A selection of T cell receptor beta chains follows, all from one sample in a study of cytomegalovirus exposure and HLA in healthy donors. TCRdb keeps only in-frame clones here, not all; method: immunoSEQ multiplex PCR. The sample gives 100,000 to 120,000 clones, approximately 12% of which show up once; about 16% is in the top ten. The sample consisted of PBMCs. The origin of the receptors is a man aged 35 to 55 in good health and CMV-seropositive. Each CDR3 is given with its conserved first and last residue. A D gene is named only where the DNA matches it firmly. Some rows mark clone size as missing; the rest say once, few, many or name a class of expanded clone.

D	V	size	J	DNA	CDR3
TRBD2	TRBV2	few	TRBJ2-3	TGTGCCAGCAAGGCGGGAGGTATAGATACGCAGTATTTT	CASKAGGIDTQYF
TRBD2	TRBV7-9	.	TRBJ2-2	TGTGCCAGCAGCTCCCGAGTACCGGCGGGAGTCACCGGGGAGCTGTTTTTT	CASSSRVPAGVTGELFF
.	TRBV21-1	few	TRBJ1-1	TGTGCCAGCAGCAAAGGGCCGGGGGGCGAGGGTGAAGCTTTCTTT	CASSKGPGGEGEAFF
TRBD2	TRBV6-5	.	TRBJ2-7	TGTGCCAGCAGCCGCACTAGCGCCTACGAGCAGTACTTC	CASSRTSAYEQYF
.	TRBV29-1	few	TRBJ2-7	TGCAGCGTTGAGGCAGGGGGGAACGAGCAGTACTTC	CSVEAGGNEQYF
.	TRBV19	.	TRBJ2-2	TGTGCCAGTAAATACCGAGGTGGGACCGGGGAGCTGTTTTTT	CASKYRGGTGELFF
TRBD1	TRBV27	once	TRBJ1-5	TGTGCCAGCAGCCTCTCAGGGGGTCAGCCCCAGCATTTT	CASSLSGGQPQHF
.	TRBV29-1	few	TRBJ1-1	TGCTGCTGTAATGGGTATGGGGGGTACACTGAAGCTTTCTTT	CCCNGYGGYTEAFF
.	TRBV10-3	.	TRBJ2-5	TGTGCCATCAGTGTTGGCGGCGGGCAGCAAGAGACCCAGTACTTC	CAISVGGGQQETQYF
TRBD1	TRBV11-2	.	TRBJ2-5	TGTGCCAGCAGCTTAGACGGGACAGGGCAAGAGACCCAGTACTTC	CASSLDGTGQETQYF
.	TRBV10-2	.	TRBJ2-7	TGCGCCAGCAGTGACGTGATAGTGTCCTACGAGCAGTACTTC	CASSDVIVSYEQYF
TRBD1	TRBV30	.	TRBJ1-4	TGTGCCTGGAGTTATAGACAGGGGTCGGAAAAACTGTTTTTT	CAWSYRQGSEKLFF
.	TRBV5-1	.	TRBJ2-1	TGCGCCAGCAGCCCAGGGACTTCTTACAATGAGCAGTTCTTC	CASSPGTSYNEQFF
TRBD2	TRBV18	.	TRBJ2-3	TGTGCCAGCTCCCCCCTCGCGGGGGGCACAGATACGCAGTATTTT	CASSPLAGGTDTQYF
TRBD1	TRBV29-1	.	TRBJ2-2	TGCAGCGTTAGCCGGGACAGGGGAAGAAGGACCGGGGAGCTGTTTTTT	CSVSRDRGRRTGELFF
.	TRBV12-1	.	TRBJ2-7	TGTGCCAGCAGCTTTGTGGACAGGGGCCCCCTCGTCCGGAAGGGGCAGTACTTC	CASSFVDRGPLVRKGQYF
.	TRBV12-5	.	TRBJ2-3	TGTGCTAGTGGTCCCCCGAGGGCAGGACTCGGCACAGATACGCAGTATTTT	CASGPPRAGLGTDTQYF
.	TRBV10-2	few	TRBJ2-5	TGCGCCAGCAGGGGGCAACGGCTGTCCGAGACCCAGTACTTC	CASRGQRLSETQYF
.	TRBV5-6	few	TRBJ1-2	TGTGCCAGCAGCTTGGGGGGAGCCCCTGGCTATGGCTACACCTTC	CASSLGGAPGYGYTF
TRBD1	TRBV28	few	TRBJ1-1	TGTGCCAGCAGTTCCCCGACAGGGTACACTGAAGCTTTCTTT	CASSSPTGYTEAFF
.	TRBV7-8	.	TRBJ1-5	TGTGCCAGCAGCCCGTACCCATGGGGGACACACTCTTATCAGCCCCAGCATTTT	CASSPYPWGTHSYQPQHF
TRBD2	TRBV27	.	TRBJ2-5	TGTGCCAGCAGTTTACTAGCGGGAGGCCCCCACGGGACCCAGTACTTC	CASSLLAGGPHGTQYF
.	TRBV28	.	TRBJ2-7	TGTGCCAGCAGTTTAGGACAGATGTACTTC	CASSLGQMYF
.	TRBV4-2	.	TRBJ2-7	TGTGCCAGCAGCCAAGATAGTCCCGGCTCCTACGAGCAGTACTTC	CASSQDSPGSYEQYF
.	TRBV7-8	.	TRBJ2-7	TGTGCCAGCAGCTTACCATCCTCGGCCTACGAGCAGTACTTC	CASSLPSSAYEQYF
.	TRBV5-1	few	TRBJ1-2	TGCGCCAGCAGCCCTACTGCCGGAGACTATTATGGCTACACCTTC	CASSPTAGDYYGYTF
TRBD2	TRBV11-2	few	TRBJ2-5	TGTGCCAGCAGCTTAGAAGGGACACTAGCGGGGAGAGAGACCCAGTACTTC	CASSLEGTLAGRETQYF
.	TRBV28	few	TRBJ2-1	TGTGCCAGCAGTTTGATAAGCGGAGGTACCTACAATGAGCAGTTCTTC	CASSLISGGTYNEQFF
TRBD2	TRBV6-1	few	TRBJ2-7	TGTGCCAGCAGTGAAGGGCTAGCGGGAGTGTACGAGCAGTACTTC	CASSEGLAGVYEQYF
.	TRBV10-1	few	TRBJ2-7	TGCGCCAGCAGTCGAGGGTCTGGCTACGAGCAGTACTTC	CASSRGSGYEQYF
TRBD2	TRBV6-5	few	TRBJ2-3	TGTGCCAGCAGTTACTCGGGACTAGCGGATACGCAGTATTTT	CASSYSGLADTQYF
.	TRBV19	.	TRBJ2-2	TGTGCCAGTAGTATCGGGGGGAACACCGGGGAGCTGTTTTTT	CASSIGGNTGELFF
.	TRBV5-1	.	TRBJ2-7	TGCGCCAGCAGCTTGTCTCTAGCAGCTCTCGGCGAGCAGTACTTC	CASSLSLAALGEQYF
.	TRBV6-5	few	TRBJ1-5	TGTGCCAGCAGTTGGTTGGGGGGGAAGGACCAGCATTTT	CASSWLGGKDQHF
.	TRBV19	few	TRBJ2-1	TGTGCCAGTAGAGACAGCGTTTACAATGAGCAGTTCTTC	CASRDSVYNEQFF
.	TRBV29-1	few	TRBJ2-1	TGCAGCGCCGGGGGACAGTTTGACAATGAGCAGTTCTTC	CSAGGQFDNEQFF
TRBD2	TRBV27	.	TRBJ2-1	TGTGCCGTCACTAGCGGGAACAATGAGCAGTTCTTC	CAVTSGNNEQFF
TRBD2	TRBV11-3	few	TRBJ2-1	TGTGCCAGCAGCTTAGGGCGGGAGTCGTACAATGAGCAGTTCTTC	CASSLGRESYNEQFF
.	TRBV19	.	TRBJ2-2	TGTGCCAGTAGTATCCAACCTAGAACCACCGGGGAGCTGTTTTTT	CASSIQPRTTGELFF
TRBD1	TRBV19	few	TRBJ1-1	TGTGCCAGTAGTATTTCTTGGTTGAGAGGGGGCCAAGCTTTCTTT	CASSISWLRGGQAFF
TRBD1	TRBV7-9	.	TRBJ1-1	TGTGCCAGCAGTCTACAGGGGGCATCGTACACTGAAGCTTTCTTT	CASSLQGASYTEAFF
TRBD2	TRBV27	.	TRBJ2-5	TGTGCCAGCAGTTTATATGGGGGGAGGGCAGAGACCCAGTACTTC	CASSLYGGRAETQYF
.	TRBV6-1	.	TRBJ1-6	TGTGTCAGCAGTGAAACCGGTAATTCACCCCTCCACTTT	CVSSETGNSPLHF
TRBD2	TRBV5-1	.	TRBJ2-3	TGCGCCAGCAGCCTTTGGACTAGCGCAACCACAGATACGCAGTATTTT	CASSLWTSATTDTQYF
.	TRBV18	few	TRBJ1-3	TGTGCCAGCTCACCATCACAGGCCTACTCTGGAAACACCATATATTTT	CASSPSQAYSGNTIYF